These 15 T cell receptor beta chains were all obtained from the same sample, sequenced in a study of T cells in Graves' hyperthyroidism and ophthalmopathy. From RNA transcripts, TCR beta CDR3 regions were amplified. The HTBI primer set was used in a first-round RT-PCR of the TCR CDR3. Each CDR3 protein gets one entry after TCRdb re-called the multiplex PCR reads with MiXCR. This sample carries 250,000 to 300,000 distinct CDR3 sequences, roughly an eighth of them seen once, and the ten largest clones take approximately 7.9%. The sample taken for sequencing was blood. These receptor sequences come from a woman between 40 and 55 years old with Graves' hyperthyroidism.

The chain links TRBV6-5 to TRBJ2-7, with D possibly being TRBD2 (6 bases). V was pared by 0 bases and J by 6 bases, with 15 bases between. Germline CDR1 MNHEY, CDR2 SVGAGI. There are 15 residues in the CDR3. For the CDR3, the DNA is TGTGCCAGCAGTTACTCTTTCCCACGGGAGTGCGAGCAGTACTTC. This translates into CASSYSFPRECEQYF.

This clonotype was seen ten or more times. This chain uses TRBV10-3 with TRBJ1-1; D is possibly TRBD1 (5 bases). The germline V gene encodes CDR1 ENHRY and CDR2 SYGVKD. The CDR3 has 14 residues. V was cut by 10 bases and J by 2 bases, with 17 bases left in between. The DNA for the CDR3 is TGTGCCACCTTAGACGGGACTGCAAACACTGAAGCTTTCTTT. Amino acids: CATLDGTANTEAFF.

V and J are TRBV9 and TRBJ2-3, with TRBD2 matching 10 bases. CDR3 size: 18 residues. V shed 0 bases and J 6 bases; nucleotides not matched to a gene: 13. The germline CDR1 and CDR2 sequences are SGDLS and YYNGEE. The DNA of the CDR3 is TGTGCCAGCAGCGTAGGATGGACTAGCGGAACGACGGGGGATACGCAGTATTTT. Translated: CASSVGWTSGTTGDTQYF.

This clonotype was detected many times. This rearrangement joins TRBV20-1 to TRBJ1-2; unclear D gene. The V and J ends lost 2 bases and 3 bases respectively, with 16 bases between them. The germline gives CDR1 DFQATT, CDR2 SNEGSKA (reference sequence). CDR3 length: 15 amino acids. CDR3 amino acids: CSARTMGNGYYGYTF. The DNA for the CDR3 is TGCAGTGCTAGAACGATGGGGAACGGCTACTATGGCTACACCTTC.

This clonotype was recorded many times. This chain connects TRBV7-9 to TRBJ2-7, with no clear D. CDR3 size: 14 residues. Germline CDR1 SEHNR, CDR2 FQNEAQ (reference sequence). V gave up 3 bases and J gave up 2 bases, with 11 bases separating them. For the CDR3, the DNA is TGTGCCAGCAGCTTTGGAGCACCCACCTACGAGCAGTACTTC. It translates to CASSFGAPTYEQYF.

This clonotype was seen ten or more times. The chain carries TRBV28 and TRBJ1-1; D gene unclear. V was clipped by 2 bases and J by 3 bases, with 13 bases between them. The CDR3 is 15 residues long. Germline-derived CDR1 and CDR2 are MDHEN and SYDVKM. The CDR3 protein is CASSLRSQWDTEAFF. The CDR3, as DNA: TGTGCCAGCAGTTTACGCAGCCAATGGGACACTGAAGCTTTCTTT. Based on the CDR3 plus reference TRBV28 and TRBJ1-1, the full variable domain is DVKVTQSSRYLVKRTGEKVFLECVQDMDHENMFWYRQDPGLGLRLIYFSYDVKMKEKGDIPEGYSVSREKKERFSLILESASTNQTSMYLCASSLRSQWDTEAFFGQGTRLTVV.

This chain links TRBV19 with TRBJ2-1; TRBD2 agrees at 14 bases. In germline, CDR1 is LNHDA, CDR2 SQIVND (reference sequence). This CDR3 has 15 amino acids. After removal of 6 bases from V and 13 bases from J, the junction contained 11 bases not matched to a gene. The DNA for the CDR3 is TGTGCCAGTAGGTCAACCGGACTAGCGGGAGGTGGTCAGTTCTTC. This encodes CASRSTGLAGGGQFF.

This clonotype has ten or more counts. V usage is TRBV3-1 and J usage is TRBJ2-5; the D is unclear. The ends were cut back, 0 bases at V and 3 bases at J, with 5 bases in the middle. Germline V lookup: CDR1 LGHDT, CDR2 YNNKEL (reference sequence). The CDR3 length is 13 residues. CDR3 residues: CASSQDWEETQYF. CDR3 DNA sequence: TGTGCCAGCAGCCAAGATTGGGAAGAGACCCAGTACTTC.

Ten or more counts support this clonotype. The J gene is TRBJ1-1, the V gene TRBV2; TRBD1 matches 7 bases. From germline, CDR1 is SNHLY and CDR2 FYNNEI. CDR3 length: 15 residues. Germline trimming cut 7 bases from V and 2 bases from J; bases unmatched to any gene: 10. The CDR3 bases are TGTGCCAGCAATCCGGGAACAGGGGTCAACACTGAAGCTTTCTTT. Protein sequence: CASNPGTGVNTEAFF.

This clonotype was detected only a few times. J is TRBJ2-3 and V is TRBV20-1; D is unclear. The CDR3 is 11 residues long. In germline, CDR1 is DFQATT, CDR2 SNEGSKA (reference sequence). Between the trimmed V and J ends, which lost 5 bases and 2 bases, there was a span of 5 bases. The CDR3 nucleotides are TGCAGTGCTCGGCACACAGATACGCAGTATTTT. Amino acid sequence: CSARHTDTQYF.

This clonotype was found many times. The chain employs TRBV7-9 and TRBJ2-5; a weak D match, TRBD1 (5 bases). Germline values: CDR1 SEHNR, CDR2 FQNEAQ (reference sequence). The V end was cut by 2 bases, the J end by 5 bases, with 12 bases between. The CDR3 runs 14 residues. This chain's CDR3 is CASSLPQGRETQYF. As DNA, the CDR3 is TGTGCCAGCAGCTTACCCCAGGGCCGGGAGACCCAGTACTTC.

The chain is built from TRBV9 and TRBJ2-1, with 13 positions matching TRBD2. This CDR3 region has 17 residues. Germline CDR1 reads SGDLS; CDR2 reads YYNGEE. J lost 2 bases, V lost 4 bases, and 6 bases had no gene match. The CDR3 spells CASSPRLAGGPYNEQFF. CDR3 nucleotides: TGTGCCAGCAGCCCACGACTAGCGGGAGGCCCCTACAATGAGCAGTTCTTC.

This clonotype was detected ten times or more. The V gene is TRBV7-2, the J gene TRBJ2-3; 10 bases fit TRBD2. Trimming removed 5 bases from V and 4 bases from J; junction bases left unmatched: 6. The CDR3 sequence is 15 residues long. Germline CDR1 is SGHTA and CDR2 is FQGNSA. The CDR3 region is CASSRTSGGADTQYF. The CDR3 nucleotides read TGTGCCAGCAGCCGGACTAGCGGAGGCGCAGATACGCAGTATTTT.

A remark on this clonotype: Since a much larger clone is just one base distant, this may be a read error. CDR3 bases: TGTGCCACCAGTGATGCAGCGGGAAAATCAGATCCGCAGTATTTT. Protein sequence: CATSDAAGKSDPQYF. The chain uses TRBV24-1 and TRBJ2-3, with 7 bases identical to TRBD2. Germline CDR1 KGHDR, CDR2 SFDVKD. CDR3 length: 15 amino acids.

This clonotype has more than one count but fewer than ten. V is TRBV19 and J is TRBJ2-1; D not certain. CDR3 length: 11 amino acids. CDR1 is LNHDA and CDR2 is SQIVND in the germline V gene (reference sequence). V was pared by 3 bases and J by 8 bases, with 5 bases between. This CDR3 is CASSIRHEQFF. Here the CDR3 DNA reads TGTGCCAGTAGTATTCGACATGAGCAGTTCTTC.